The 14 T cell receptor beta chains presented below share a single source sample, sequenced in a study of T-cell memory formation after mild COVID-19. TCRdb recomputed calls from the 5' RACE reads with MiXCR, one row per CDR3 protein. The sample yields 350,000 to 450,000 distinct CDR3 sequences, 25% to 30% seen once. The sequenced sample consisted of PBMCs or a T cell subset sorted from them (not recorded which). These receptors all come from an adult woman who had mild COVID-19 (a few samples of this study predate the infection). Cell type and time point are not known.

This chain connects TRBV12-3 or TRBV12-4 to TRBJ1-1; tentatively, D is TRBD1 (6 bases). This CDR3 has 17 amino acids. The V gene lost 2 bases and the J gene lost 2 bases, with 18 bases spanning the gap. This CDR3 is CASSLLGGGGLNTEAFF. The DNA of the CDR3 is TGTGCCAGCAGTTTATTAGGGGGTGGCGGCTTAAACACTGAAGCTTTCTTT.

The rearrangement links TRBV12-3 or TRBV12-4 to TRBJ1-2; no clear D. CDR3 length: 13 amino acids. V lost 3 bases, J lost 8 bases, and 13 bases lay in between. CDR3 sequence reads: CASSFNSLRGYTF. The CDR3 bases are TGTGCCAGCAGTTTTAACAGCTTGAGGGGCTACACCTTC.

As DNA, the CDR3 is TGTGCCAGCAGCTTGGACCCGATTCAGCAGTACTTC. Its translation is CASSLDPIQQYF. The chain links TRBV5-6 to TRBJ2-7; the D is unclear. There are 12 residues in the CDR3. V lost 0 bases to trimming and J lost 8 bases, with 9 bases between them. Germline loops: CDR1 SGHDT, CDR2 YYEEEE.

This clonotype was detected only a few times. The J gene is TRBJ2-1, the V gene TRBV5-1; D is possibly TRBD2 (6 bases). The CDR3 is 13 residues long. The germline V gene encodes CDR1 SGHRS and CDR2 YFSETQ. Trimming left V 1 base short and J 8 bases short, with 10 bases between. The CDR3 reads CASSLTSSDEQFF. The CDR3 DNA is TGCGCCAGCAGCTTGACTAGCTCGGATGAGCAGTTCTTC.

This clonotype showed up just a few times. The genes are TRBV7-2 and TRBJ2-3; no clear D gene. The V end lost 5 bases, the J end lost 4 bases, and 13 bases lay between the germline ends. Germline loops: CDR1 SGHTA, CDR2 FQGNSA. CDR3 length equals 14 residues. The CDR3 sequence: CASSQASSADTQYF. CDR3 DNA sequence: TGTGCCAGCAGCCAGGCGTCGTCCGCAGATACGCAGTATTTT.

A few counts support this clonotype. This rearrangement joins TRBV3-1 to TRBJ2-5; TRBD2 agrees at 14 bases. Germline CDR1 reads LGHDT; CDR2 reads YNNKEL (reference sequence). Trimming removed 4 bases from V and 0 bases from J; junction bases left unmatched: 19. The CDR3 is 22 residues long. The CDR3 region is CASSPPPDPGLAGGLYQETQYF. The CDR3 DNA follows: TGTGCCAGCAGCCCTCCTCCGGATCCCGGACTAGCGGGGGGTTTGTACCAAGAGACCCAGTACTTC.

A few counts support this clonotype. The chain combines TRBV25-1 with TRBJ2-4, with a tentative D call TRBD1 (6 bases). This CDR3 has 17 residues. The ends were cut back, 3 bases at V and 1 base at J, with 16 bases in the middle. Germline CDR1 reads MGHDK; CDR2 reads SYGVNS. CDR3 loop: CASSEAIPDSAKNIQYF. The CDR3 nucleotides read TGTGCCAGCAGTGAGGCCATCCCGGACAGCGCCAAAAACATTCAGTACTTC.

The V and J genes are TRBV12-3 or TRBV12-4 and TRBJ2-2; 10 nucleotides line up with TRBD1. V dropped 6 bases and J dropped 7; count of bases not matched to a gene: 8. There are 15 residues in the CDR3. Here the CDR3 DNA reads TGTGCCAGCAGCTTAAGGACAGGGGGTGGCGGGGAGCTGTTTTTT. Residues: CASSLRTGGGGELFF.

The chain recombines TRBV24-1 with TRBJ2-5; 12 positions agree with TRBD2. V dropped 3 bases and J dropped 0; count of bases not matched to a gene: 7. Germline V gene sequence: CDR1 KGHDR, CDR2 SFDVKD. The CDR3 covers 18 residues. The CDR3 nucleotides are TGTGCCACCAGTGATCCGCTACTAGCGGGGGGAGACCAAGAGACCCAGTACTTC. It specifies CATSDPLLAGGDQETQYF.

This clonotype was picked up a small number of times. The CDR3 DNA is TGTGCCCTCATGGGGGGTCCCTATGGCTACACCTTC. Its protein product is CALMGGPYGYTF. This chain uses TRBV7-9 with TRBJ1-2, with a tentative D call TRBD1 (5 bases). CDR3 length: 12 amino acids. Germline assignment: CDR1 SEHNR and CDR2 FQNEAQ (reference sequence). Trimming left V 11 bases short and J 4 bases short, with 14 bases between. Together with reference TRBV7-9 and TRBJ1-2, the CDR3 gives the full variable domain: DTGVSQNPRHKITKRGQNVTFRCDPISEHNRLYWYRQTLGQGPEFLTYFQNEAQLEKSRLLSDRFSAERPKGSFSTLEIQRTEQGDSAMYLCALMGGPYGYTFGSGTRLTVV.

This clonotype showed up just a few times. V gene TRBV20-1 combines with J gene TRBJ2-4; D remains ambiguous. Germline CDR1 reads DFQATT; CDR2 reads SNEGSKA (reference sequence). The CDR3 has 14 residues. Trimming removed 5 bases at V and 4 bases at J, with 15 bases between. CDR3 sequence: CSAGPPGPKNIQYF. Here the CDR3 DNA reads TGCAGTGCTGGGCCGCCCGGGCCGAAAAACATTCAGTACTTC.

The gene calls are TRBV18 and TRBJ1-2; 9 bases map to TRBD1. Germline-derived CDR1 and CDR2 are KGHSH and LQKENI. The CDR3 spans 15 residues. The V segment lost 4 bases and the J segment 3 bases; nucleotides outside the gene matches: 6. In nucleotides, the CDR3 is TGTGCCAGCTCACTGAGGGACAGGGCGGACTATGGCTACACCTTC. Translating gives CASSLRDRADYGYTF.

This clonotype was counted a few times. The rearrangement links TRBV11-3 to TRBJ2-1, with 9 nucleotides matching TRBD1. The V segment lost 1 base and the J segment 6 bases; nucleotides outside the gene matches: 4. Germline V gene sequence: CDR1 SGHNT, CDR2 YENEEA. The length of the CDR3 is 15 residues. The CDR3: CASSLAVDRGNEQFF. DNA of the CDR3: TGTGCCAGCAGCTTAGCAGTGGACAGGGGCAATGAGCAGTTCTTC.

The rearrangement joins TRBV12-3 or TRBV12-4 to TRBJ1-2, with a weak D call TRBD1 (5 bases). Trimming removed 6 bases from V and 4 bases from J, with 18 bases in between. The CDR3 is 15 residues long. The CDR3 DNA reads TGTGCCAGCAGCTTTACCCTGGACATCGGCTATGGCTACACCTTC. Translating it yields CASSFTLDIGYGYTF.